This T cell receptor (beta chain) came from a study of T cell responses to AZD1222 COVID-19 vaccine (dated by TCRdb to the early 2020s). At the level of the whole study: TCR sequencing covered roughly 230 trial participants: about 210 given two doses of AZD1222 and 26 given two doses of MenACWY control vaccine. Enrollment into the trials was organized by age into subgroups of 18-55, 56-69 and 70-plus years, and those subgroups contained about 150, 27 and 61 TCR-sequenced participants, respectively. On the study overall, not on this receptor specifically: Most participants were white British and females outnumbered males, and the authors suggested that clonal diversity may have been underestimated. Because no samples from the day 14 peak response were available, repertoires could be characterized only after the peak T cell response. Conclusions about previously exposed vaccinees were limited because only a handful of AZD1222 recipients were SARS-CoV-2 seropositive at baseline. The 56-69-year group was small, and its depth increase did not reach significance, likely because of low power. Nearly half of unique spike-specific TCRs reportedly recognized epitopes outside regions mutated in the B.1.351 and B.1.1.7 variants. Spike-specific TCR breadth and depth rose significantly after two AZD1222 doses compared with day 0 and with MenACWY recipients. The whole spike protein was spanned by vaccine-associated CD4 TCRs, and dominant responses were seen in regions 160-218 and 743-854.

As for this clone: Its specific antigen is unknown. No much larger clone is present one base from it, and per-base qualities are unavailable.

The CDR3 regions of human TCRbeta chains were analyzed by immunosequencing. From the authors' description of their analysis: Repertoire TCRs were matched against a reference library of SARS-CoV-2-specific TCRs generated with the MIRA antigen-specificity platform. Breadth was defined as the fraction of unique TCRs that were SARS-CoV-2-associated, and depth was defined as the fraction of total T cells that were SARS-CoV-2-associated. Each spike-specific TCR was assigned to its reactive spike region and to a CD4 or CD8 class using the MIRA data. Log10-transformed breadth and depth values were compared by one-way ANOVA with Sidak's multiple comparisons tests. In TCRdb, the immuneACCESS table is reduced to in-frame sequences with V and J assigned. These tables do not hold every clone; where another copy was compared, an unresolved V gene accounts for under half, and the others remain unexplained. V and J calls and clone size follow that table, whereas D and trimming were derived from the DNA. Counted in this sample were 90,000 to 100,000 clones; almost 90% of them appeared once. Of the sample, about 15% is held by the ten largest clones.

Between the V and J ends, shortened by 2 bases and 7 bases respectively, the junction contains 16 bases. From the cysteine through the phenylalanine, the CDR3 covers 15 amino acids. Only the CDR3 DNA is retained, 45 bases long and in frame from the first base. The germline V gene yields SGHRS for CDR1 and YFSETQ for CDR2. In light of the paper, this sample's time point label describes: about 28 days (+/-7) after the second vaccine dose. AZD1222 recipients given second doses at about 4 weeks or at about 12 weeks were pooled, since spike-specific TCR depth and breadth were not found to differ between the two schedules. The vaccinee samples were drawn from two UK trials, COV001 and COV002, one of which was a single-blind randomized controlled phase 2/3 trial testing AZD1222 (ChAdOx1 nCoV-19) in healthy adults. For TCRbeta chain sequencing, PBMC samples from trial participants were taken at day 0 and at day 28 after the second dose.

This sample comprised peripheral blood, obtained 28 days after the second AZD1222 dose. This clonotype was sampled from an adult who received the AZD1222 COVID-19 vaccine. The chain was built from TRBV5-1 and TRBJ1-5, and possibly TRBD1, on 5 matching bases. The nucleotide sequence reads TGCGCCAGCAGCTTTGAGGGCAGGGCAGAACAGCCCCAGCATTTT. Its coded protein is CASSFEGRAEQPQHF.